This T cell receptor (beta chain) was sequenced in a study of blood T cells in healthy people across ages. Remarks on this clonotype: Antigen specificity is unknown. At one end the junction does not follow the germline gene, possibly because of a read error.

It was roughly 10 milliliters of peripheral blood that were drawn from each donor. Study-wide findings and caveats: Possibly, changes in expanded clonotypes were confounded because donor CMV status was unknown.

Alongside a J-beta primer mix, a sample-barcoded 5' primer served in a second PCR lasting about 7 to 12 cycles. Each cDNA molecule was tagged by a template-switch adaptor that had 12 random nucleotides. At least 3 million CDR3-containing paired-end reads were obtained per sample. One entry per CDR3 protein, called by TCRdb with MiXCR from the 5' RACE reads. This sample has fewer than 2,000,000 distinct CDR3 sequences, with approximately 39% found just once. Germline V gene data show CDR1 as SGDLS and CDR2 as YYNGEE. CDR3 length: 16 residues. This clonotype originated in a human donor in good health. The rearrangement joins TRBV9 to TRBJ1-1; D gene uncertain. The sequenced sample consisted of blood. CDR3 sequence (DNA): TGTGCCAACAGCGTAGGCCTAACTGGGATTAACACTGAAGCTTTCTTT. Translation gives CANSVGLTGINTEAFF.